Sequencing of this T cell receptor (beta chain) was carried out in a study of cytomegalovirus exposure and HLA in healthy donors. Notes on the study in general: Association of approximately 18,000 TCR beta sequences with HLA alleles was found at 0.05 false discovery rate in a later analysis. Investigators reported 164 TCR beta chains as tied to cytomegalovirus. There were several of the most significant clusters that appeared linked to common viral pathogens in a later analysis.

The CDR3 length is 12 residues. Looked up from germline, CDR1 is SGHAT and CDR2 is FQNNGV. V lost 5 bases and J 6 bases, leaving 10 bases between the germline ends. PCR amplification relied on 60 Vbeta primers (plus 13 Jbeta primers). Generated by immunoSEQ multiplex PCR, the TCRdb table keeps only in-frame clones and is missing some. Among roughly 48,000 clones listed, roughly 69% were seen once. About this clone: Its antigen is still unknown.

It was healthy bone marrow donors who served as donors. Source material: PBMCs. The chain employs TRBV11-2 and TRBJ1-2, with D possibly matching TRBD1 (6 bases). This receptor was obtained from a woman in her 30s in good health and CMV-seronegative. The CDR3, as DNA: TGTGCCAGCAGCCTATCAGGGGATGGCTACACCTTC. This sequence encodes CASSLSGDGYTF.